One sample yielded the 20 T cell receptor beta chains listed below, sequenced in a study of blood T cell repertoires in COVID-19. Assay: immunoSEQ multiplex PCR; the TCRdb copy retains only in-frame clones and omits some. The sample yields some 460,000 clones, around nine tenths seen once. Material for sequencing was PBMCs or T cells enriched from blood (not recorded which). The receptor source for this set is a woman aged 18-29 years with acute COVID-19.

The chain is built from TRBV28 and TRBJ1-5; 7 bases match TRBD1. V dropped 5 bases and J dropped 4; count of bases not matched to a gene: 5. Germline V lookup: CDR1 MDHEN, CDR2 SYDVKM. This CDR3 has 14 residues. The CDR3 nucleotides are TGTGCCAGCAGTCGACAGGGCCTGAATCAGCCCCAGCATTTT. Translating it yields CASSRQGLNQPQHF.

J is TRBJ2-7 and V is TRBV9; the D gene is possibly TRBD2 (5 bases). Trimming took 1 base from V and 0 from J, leaving 5 bases between them. CDR1 is SGDLS and CDR2 is YYNGEE in the germline V gene. This CDR3 is built from 13 residues. CDR3 sequence reads: CASSVTSSYEQYF. As DNA, the CDR3 is TGTGCCAGCAGCGTAACTAGCTCCTACGAGCAGTACTTC.

This clone was found once. The rearrangement joins TRBV3-1 (or the pseudogene TRBV3-2) to TRBJ2-5; TRBD2 matches 10 bases. V trimming: 4 bases; J trimming: 5 bases; junction bases outside the gene matches: 4. CDR3 length: 14 residues. Germline V gene lookup returns CDR1 LGHDT and CDR2 YNNKEL (reference sequence). The CDR3 nucleotides read TGTGCCAGCAGCCGAGCGGGAGGGACGGAGACCCAGTACTTC. It translates to CASSRAGGTETQYF.

V and J are TRBV10-3 and TRBJ2-7, with D possibly matching TRBD1 (6 bases). The CDR3 is 13 residues long. Germline loops: CDR1 ENHRY, CDR2 SYGVKD. Trimming removed 4 bases at V and 4 bases at J, with 11 bases between. The CDR3 loop is CAISVGGLYEQYF. The CDR3 DNA reads as TGTGCCATCAGTGTTGGGGGCCTTTACGAGCAGTACTTC.

This clone has just one count. The chain is built from TRBV29-1 and TRBJ1-2; 7 positions match TRBD1. Germline values: CDR1 SQVTM, CDR2 ANQGSEA. Trimming at V came to 4 bases and at J to 8 bases, leaving 4 bases not matched to a gene. The CDR3 spans 11 residues. This CDR3 reads CSVATGHGYTF. The CDR3 DNA sequence: TGCAGCGTTGCGACAGGGCACGGCTACACCTTC.

The chain employs TRBV29-1 and TRBJ2-7; D is perhaps TRBD1 (6 bases). V shed 4 bases and J shed 2 bases, with 12 bases lying between them. Germline CDR1 SQVTM, CDR2 ANQGSEA. The CDR3 is 13 amino acids. CDR3 amino acids: CSVVWTETYEQYF. The DNA of the CDR3 is TGCAGCGTTGTATGGACAGAAACCTACGAGCAGTACTTC.

The V call is TRBV15, the J call TRBJ2-5; 8 bases are shared with TRBD1. Per germline, CDR1 LNHNV and CDR2 YYDKDF (reference sequence). The CDR3 length is 13 residues. The V gene end was trimmed by 4 bases and the J gene end by 2 bases; junction bases not matched to a gene: 0. CDR3 loop: CATSNRGQETQYF. The CDR3 DNA sequence: TGTGCCACCAGCAACAGGGGGCAAGAGACCCAGTACTTC.

The J gene is TRBJ1-1, the V gene TRBV9; no clear D. Per germline, CDR1 SGDLS and CDR2 YYNGEE. The CDR3 runs 13 residues. With 0 bases removed from V and 6 bases from J, the gap between germline ends came to 9 bases. The CDR3 DNA reads as TGTGCCAGCAGCGTAGGCAGCGTTTCTGAAGCTTTCTTT. Amino acids: CASSVGSVSEAFF.

This clone has just one count. The chain links TRBV11-1 to TRBJ2-5; weak D call: TRBD2 (5 bases). CDR3 length: 12 amino acids. Germline lookup yields CDR1 SGHAT and CDR2 FQDESV (reference sequence). V lost 8 bases and J 2 bases, leaving 9 bases between the germline ends. The CDR3 nucleotides read TGTGCCAGCTCGGACTTACAAGAGACCCAGTACTTC. Translating it yields CASSDLQETQYF.

The gene calls are TRBV3-1 (or the pseudogene TRBV3-2) and TRBJ2-5; 9 bases agree with TRBD2. This CDR3 contains 13 residues. The J segment lost 5 bases and the V segment lost 6 bases, leaving 4 bases of the junction unmatched. From germline, CDR1 is LGHDT and CDR2 YNNKEL (reference sequence). CDR3 sequence: CASRGTSPETQYF. CDR3 coding DNA: TGTGCCAGCAGGGGGACTAGCCCCGAGACCCAGTACTTC.

The chain uses TRBV28 and TRBJ1-1, with D unresolved. From germline, CDR1 is MDHEN and CDR2 SYDVKM. V lost 3 bases, J lost 7 bases, and 12 bases lay in between. The CDR3 spans 13 residues. The CDR3 coding sequence is TGTGCCAGCAGTTTGACACAGCAACTTGAAGCTTTCTTT. Its protein is CASSLTQQLEAFF.

This clone appeared a single time. The rearrangement joins TRBV19 to TRBJ2-7; D might be TRBD1 (7 bases). Trimming pared 7 bases from V and 4 bases from J, leaving 17 bases between. The CDR3 spans 14 residues. Looked up from germline, CDR1 is LNHDA and CDR2 is SQIVND (reference sequence). The chain's CDR3 is CASTAGQRPYEQYF. The CDR3 coding sequence is TGTGCCAGTACGGCGGGACAGAGACCTTACGAGCAGTACTTC.

This rearrangement joins TRBV9 to TRBJ2-2; 11 bases line up with TRBD2. V lost 3 bases and J lost 0; bases outside the gene matches: 4. CDR1 is SGDLS, CDR2 YYNGEE, per germline. CDR3 length: 17 residues. CDR3 nucleotide sequence: TGTGCCAGCAGCGGGACTAGCGGGTATGCGAACACCGGGGAGCTGTTTTTT. Its translation: CASSGTSGYANTGELFF.

The V gene is TRBV25-1, the J gene TRBJ1-4; 7 positions agree with TRBD1. The CDR3 spans 17 residues. Germline lookup yields CDR1 MGHDK and CDR2 SYGVNS. J gave up 0 bases and V 2 bases, and 6 bases lay outside the gene matches. In DNA form, the CDR3 reads TGTGCCAGCAGTGAAGGGACAGAGAAAGCAACTAATGAAAAACTGTTTTTT. This translates into CASSEGTEKATNEKLFF.

The chain employs TRBV7-9 and TRBJ2-1, with 10 bases aligning to TRBD1. There are 16 residues in the CDR3. The germline CDR1 and CDR2 sequences are SEHNR and FQNEAQ (reference sequence). Trimming at V came to 1 base and at J to 7 bases, leaving 7 bases not matched to a gene. The CDR3 DNA sequence: TGTGCCAGCAGCTTAGGGTCCGGGACAGGGGTAAATGAGCAGTTCTTC. Its translation is CASSLGSGTGVNEQFF.

The genes are TRBV7-2 and TRBJ2-1; D possibly corresponds to TRBD1 (6 bases). The CDR3 covers 14 residues. The ends were cut back, 0 bases at V and 6 bases at J, with 9 bases in the middle. Germline V lookup: CDR1 SGHTA, CDR2 FQGNSA. This CDR3 is CASSLANRVNEQFF. The CDR3 DNA reads TGTGCCAGCAGCTTAGCGAACAGGGTCAATGAGCAGTTCTTC.

V and J are TRBV2 and TRBJ1-5, with D possibly being TRBD1 (5 bases). V was clipped by 7 bases and J by 3 bases, with 10 bases between them. CDR3 size: 13 residues. The V gene's germline CDR1 is SNHLY and CDR2 FYNNEI. The CDR3 here is CASKGVVNQPQHF. CDR3 bases: TGTGCCAGCAAAGGGGTGGTCAATCAGCCCCAGCATTTT. The whole variable domain, remainder taken from reference TRBV2 and TRBJ1-5, is EPEVTQTPSHQVTQMGQEVILRCVPISNHLYFYWYRQILGQKVEFLVSFYNNEISEKSEIFDDQFSVERPDGSNFTLKIRSTKLEDSAMYFCASKGVVNQPQHFGDGTRLSIL.

The gene calls are TRBV18 and TRBJ2-7; the match to TRBD2 covers 7 bases. The germline CDR1 and CDR2 sequences are KGHSH and LQKENI. V shed 5 bases and J 4 bases; nucleotides not matched to a gene: 5. This CDR3 contains 13 residues. The CDR3 loop reads CASSTAGPYEQYF. The CDR3 nucleotides read TGTGCCAGCTCAACAGCGGGACCGTACGAGCAGTACTTC. The full variable domain, rest sourced from reference TRBV18 and TRBJ2-7, is NAGVMQNPRHLVRRRGQEARLRCSPMKGHSHVYWYRQLPEEGLKFMVYLQKENIIDESGMPKERFSAEFPKEGPSILRIQQVVRGDSAAYFCASSTAGPYEQYFGPGTRLTVT.

The gene calls are TRBV30 and TRBJ1-2, with D perhaps TRBD1 (5 bases). Germline-derived CDR1 and CDR2 are GTSNPN and SVGIG (reference sequence). The CDR3 covers 13 residues. Trimming pared 3 bases from V and 7 bases from J, leaving 15 bases between. CDR3 bases: TGTGCCTGGAGCCCCCGGCAGGGTACTGGCTACACCTTC. This encodes CAWSPRQGTGYTF.

The chain uses TRBV28 and TRBJ2-7; D is undetermined. The CDR3 runs 15 residues. CDR1 and CDR2 (germline): MDHEN, SYDVKM. Trimming left V 7 bases short and J 6 bases short, with 22 bases between. The CDR3 nucleotides read TGTGCCAGCATCAAAGATCCCGCCGGGTCCGGCGAGCAGTACTTC. Translated: CASIKDPAGSGEQYF.